This T cell receptor (beta chain) was profiled in a study of blood T cell repertoires in COVID-19. Ten or more counts support this clone. The CDR3 sequence is 15 residues long. Trimming took off 2 bases at V and 2 bases at J, with 13 bases between the two ends. The germline gives CDR1 MDHEN, CDR2 SYDVKM. In the original analysis: Using reference gene primer amplification, nucleated cell counts were estimated. Assay used: immunoSEQ multiplex PCR; TCRdb lists only in-frame clones, some missing. The DNA was the basis for D and trimming; V, J and clone size are from that table. The sample carries a few hundred thousand clones, less than 85% recorded once.

This chain connects TRBV28 to TRBJ2-7; D not resolved. Material: PBMCs or T cells enriched from blood (not recorded which). This clonotype originated in a man aged 35 to 55 who had recovered from COVID-19. This CDR3 reads CASSLGRTFAYEQYF. The CDR3 DNA sequence: TGTGCCAGCAGTTTAGGGCGAACATTTGCCTACGAGCAGTACTTC.